This T cell receptor (beta chain) was profiled in a study of OX40 agonist ivuxolimab in advanced cancers. This clone is a singleton in its sample. Profiled with immunoSEQ multiplex PCR; TCRdb holds only in-frame clones, not every one. The sample has about 58,000 clones, 70% to 90% seen once; the top ten hold approximately 3.1%. This material consisted of CD4+ or CD8+ T cells sorted from blood, taken in a trial of the OX40 agonist ivuxolimab. The sequence derives from an adult with an advanced solid tumor such as melanoma, head and neck, liver or kidney cancer.

The CDR3 here is CASSQGPLLGTDTQYF. As DNA, the CDR3 is TGCGCCAGCAGCCAAGGCCCTCTACTCGGAACAGATACGCAGTATTTT. The chain carries TRBV4-3 and TRBJ2-3; D remains ambiguous. The CDR3 sequence is 16 residues long. Germline V gene data show CDR1 as LGHNA and CDR2 as YSLEER. The V end was cut by 1 base, the J end by 3 bases, with 14 bases between.